This TCR beta chain was captured in a study of early T cells in non-severe SARS-CoV-2 infection. Across the whole study: With bulk RNA from unsorted whole blood as input, sequencing yielded unpaired chains. Study-wide findings and caveats: Database matching using VDJdb favored anti-spike CD8 responses, with private and CD4 specificities left missing.

The TCR library protocol attached unique molecular identifiers to the individual cDNA molecules. TCRdb called the 5' RACE reads again in MiXCR, with one record for every CDR3 protein. The repertoire holds approximately 120,000 distinct CDR3 sequences, with about 15% as singletons. Germline loops: CDR1 MNHEY, CDR2 SVGAGI. Trimming cost V 6 bases and J 1 base; bases outside gene matches: 4. The CDR3 extends over 14 amino acids. This clonotype was observed a few times. Its matching antigen is unknown. The material sequenced was whole blood. This clonotype was sampled from an adult who was a healthcare worker with PCR-confirmed SARS-CoV-2 infection or an uninfected control (not recorded which). The V gene is TRBV6-5, the J gene TRBJ2-7, with 9 bases lining up with TRBD2. CDR3 in amino acids: CASSILAGSYEQYF. Here the CDR3 DNA reads TGTGCCAGCAGCATCCTAGCGGGGTCCTACGAGCAGTACTTC.